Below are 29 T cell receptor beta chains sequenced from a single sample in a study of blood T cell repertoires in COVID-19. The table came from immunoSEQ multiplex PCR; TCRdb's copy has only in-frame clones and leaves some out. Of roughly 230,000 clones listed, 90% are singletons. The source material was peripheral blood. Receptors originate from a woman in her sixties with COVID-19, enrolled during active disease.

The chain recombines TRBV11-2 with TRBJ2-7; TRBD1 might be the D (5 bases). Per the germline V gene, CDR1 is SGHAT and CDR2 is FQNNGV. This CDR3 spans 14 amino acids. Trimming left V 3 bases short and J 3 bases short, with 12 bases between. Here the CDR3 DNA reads TGTGCCAGCAGCTTCGGGCAGGGCTTCTACGAGCAGTACTTC. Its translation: CASSFGQGFYEQYF.

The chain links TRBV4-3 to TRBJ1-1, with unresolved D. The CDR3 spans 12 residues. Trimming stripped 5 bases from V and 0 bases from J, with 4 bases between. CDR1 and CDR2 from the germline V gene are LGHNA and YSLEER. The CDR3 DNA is TGCGCCAGCAGCTTCGTGAACACTGAAGCTTTCTTT. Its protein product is CASSFVNTEAFF.

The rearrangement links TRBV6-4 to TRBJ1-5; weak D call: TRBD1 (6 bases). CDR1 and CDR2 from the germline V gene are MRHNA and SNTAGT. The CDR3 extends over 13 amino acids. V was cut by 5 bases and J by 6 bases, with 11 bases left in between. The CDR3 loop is CASSPGQGQPQHF. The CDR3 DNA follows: TGTGCCAGCAGTCCGGGACAAGGTCAGCCCCAGCATTTT.

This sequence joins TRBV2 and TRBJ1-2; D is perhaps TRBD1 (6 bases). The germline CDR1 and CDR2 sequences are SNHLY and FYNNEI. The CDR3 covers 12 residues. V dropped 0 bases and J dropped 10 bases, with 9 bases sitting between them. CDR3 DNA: TGTGCCAGCAGTGAAGCCACAGGGCCCTACACCTTC. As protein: CASSEATGPYTF.

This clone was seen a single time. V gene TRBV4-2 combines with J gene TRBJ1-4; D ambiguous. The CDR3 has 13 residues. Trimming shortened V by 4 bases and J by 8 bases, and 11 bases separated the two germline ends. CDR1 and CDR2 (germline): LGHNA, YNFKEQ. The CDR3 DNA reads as TGTGCCAGCAGCCCTAGCCCAGGAGAAAAACTGTTTTTT. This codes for CASSPSPGEKLFF.

The CDR3: CAWISGANVLTF. DNA of the CDR3: TGTGCCTGGATATCTGGGGCCAACGTCCTGACTTTC. The V and J genes are TRBV30 and TRBJ2-6, with D unclear. The V gene's germline CDR1 is GTSNPN and CDR2 SVGIG (reference sequence). V was pared by 4 bases and J by 1 base, with 2 bases between. The CDR3 sequence is 12 residues long.

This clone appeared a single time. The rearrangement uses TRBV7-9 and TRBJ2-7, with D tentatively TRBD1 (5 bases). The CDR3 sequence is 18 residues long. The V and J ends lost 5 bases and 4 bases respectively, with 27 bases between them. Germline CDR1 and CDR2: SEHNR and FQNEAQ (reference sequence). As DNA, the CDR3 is TGTGCCAGCAGCCTCCCACCACCGACAGTTAAAAGCTCTTACGAGCAGTACTTC. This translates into CASSLPPPTVKSSYEQYF. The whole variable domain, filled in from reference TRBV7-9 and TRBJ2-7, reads DTGVSQNPRHKITKRGQNVTFRCDPISEHNRLYWYRQTLGQGPEFLTYFQNEAQLEKSRLLSDRFSAERPKGSFSTLEIQRTEQGDSAMYLCASSLPPPTVKSSYEQYFGPGTRLTVT.

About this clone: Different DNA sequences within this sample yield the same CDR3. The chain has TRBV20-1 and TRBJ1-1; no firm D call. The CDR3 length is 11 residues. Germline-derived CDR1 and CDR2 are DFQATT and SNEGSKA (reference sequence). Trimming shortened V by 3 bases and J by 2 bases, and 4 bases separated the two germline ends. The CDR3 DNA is TGCAGTGCTAGTCTCAACACTGAAGCTTTCTTT. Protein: CSASLNTEAFF.

CDR3: CASRKRIQPQHF. The DNA of the CDR3 is TGTGCCAGCAGGAAGAGGATTCAGCCCCAGCATTTT. The chain carries TRBV7-3 and TRBJ1-5; D ambiguous. The CDR3 length is 12 residues. Per germline, CDR1 SGHTA and CDR2 FQGTGA. V was clipped by 6 bases and J by 6 bases, with 9 bases between them.

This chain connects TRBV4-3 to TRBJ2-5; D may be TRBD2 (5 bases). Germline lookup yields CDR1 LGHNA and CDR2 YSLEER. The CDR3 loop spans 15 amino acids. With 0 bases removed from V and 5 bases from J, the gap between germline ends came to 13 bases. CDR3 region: CASSQDPRGAETQYF. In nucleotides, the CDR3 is TGCGCCAGCAGCCAAGATCCCCGGGGTGCCGAGACCCAGTACTTC.

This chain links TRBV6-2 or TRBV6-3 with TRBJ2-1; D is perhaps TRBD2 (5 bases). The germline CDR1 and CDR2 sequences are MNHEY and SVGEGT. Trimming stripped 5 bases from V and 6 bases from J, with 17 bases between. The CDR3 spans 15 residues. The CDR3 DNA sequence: TGTGCCAGCAGTCGTCACCAAGAGGGTATCAATGAGCAGTTCTTC. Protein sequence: CASSRHQEGINEQFF.

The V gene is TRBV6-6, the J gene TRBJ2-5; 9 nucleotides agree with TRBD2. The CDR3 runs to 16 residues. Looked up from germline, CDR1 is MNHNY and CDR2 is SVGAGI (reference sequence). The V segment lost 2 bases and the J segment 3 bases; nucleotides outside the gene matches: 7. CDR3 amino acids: CASSYPGSGGEETQYF. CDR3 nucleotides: TGTGCCAGCAGTTACCCCGGTAGCGGGGGAGAAGAGACCCAGTACTTC.

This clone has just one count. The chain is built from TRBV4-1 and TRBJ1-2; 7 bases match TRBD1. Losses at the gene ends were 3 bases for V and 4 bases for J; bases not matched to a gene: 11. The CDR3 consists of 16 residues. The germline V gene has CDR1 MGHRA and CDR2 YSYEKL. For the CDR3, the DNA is TGCGCCAGCAGCCAGCCCCGGGACAGCCGGCGCTATGGCTACACCTTC. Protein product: CASSQPRDSRRYGYTF.

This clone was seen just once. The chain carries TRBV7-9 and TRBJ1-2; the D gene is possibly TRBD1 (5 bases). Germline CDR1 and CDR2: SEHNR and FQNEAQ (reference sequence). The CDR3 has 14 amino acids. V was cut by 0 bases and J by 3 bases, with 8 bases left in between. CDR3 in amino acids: CASSLATGDYGYTF. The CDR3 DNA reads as TGTGCCAGCAGCTTAGCGACGGGGGACTATGGCTACACCTTC.

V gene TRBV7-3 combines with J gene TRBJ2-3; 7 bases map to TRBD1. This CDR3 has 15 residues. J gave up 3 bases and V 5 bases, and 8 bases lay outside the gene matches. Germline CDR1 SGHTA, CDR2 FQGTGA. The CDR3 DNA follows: TGTGCCAGCAGCGAACAGGGGTCGGGAACAGATACGCAGTATTTT. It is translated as CASSEQGSGTDTQYF.

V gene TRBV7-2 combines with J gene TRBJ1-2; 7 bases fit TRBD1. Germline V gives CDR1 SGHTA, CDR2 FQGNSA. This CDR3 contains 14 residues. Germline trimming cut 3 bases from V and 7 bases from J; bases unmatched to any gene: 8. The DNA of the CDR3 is TGTGCCAGCAGCTTGGGCAGGGGGTCCCGTGGCTACACCTTC. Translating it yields CASSLGRGSRGYTF.

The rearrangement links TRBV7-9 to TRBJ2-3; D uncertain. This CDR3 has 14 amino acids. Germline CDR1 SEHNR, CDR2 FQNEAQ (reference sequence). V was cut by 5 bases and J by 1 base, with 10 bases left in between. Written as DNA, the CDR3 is TGTGCCAGCAGCCGATACGCGGGCACAGATACGCAGTATTTT. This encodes CASSRYAGTDTQYF.

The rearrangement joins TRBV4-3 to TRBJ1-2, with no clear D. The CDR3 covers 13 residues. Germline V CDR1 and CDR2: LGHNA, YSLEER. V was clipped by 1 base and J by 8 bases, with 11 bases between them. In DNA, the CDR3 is TGCGCCAGCAGCCAAGTAGCCGGCGGCGGCTACACCTTC. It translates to CASSQVAGGGYTF.

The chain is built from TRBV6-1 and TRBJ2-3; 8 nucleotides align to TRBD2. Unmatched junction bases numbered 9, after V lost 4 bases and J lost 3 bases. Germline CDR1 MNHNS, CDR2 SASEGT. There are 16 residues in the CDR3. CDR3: CASSGAGGAKTDTQYF. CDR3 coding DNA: TGTGCCAGCAGTGGGGCCGGGGGGGCCAAGACAGATACGCAGTATTTT.

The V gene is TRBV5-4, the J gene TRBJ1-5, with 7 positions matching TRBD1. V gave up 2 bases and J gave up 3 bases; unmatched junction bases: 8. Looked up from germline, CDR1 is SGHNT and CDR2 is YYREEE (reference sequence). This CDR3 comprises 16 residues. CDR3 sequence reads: CASSLGSGGANQPQHF. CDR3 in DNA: TGTGCCAGCAGCTTAGGGTCAGGGGGTGCCAATCAGCCCCAGCATTTT.

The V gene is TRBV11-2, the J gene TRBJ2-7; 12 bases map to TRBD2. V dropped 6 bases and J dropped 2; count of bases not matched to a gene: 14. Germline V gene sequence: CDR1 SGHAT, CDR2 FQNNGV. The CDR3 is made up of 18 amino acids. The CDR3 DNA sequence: TGTGCCAGCAGGGCTCCGGGACTAGCGGGCCAACGTGCCTACGAGCAGTACTTC. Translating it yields CASRAPGLAGQRAYEQYF.

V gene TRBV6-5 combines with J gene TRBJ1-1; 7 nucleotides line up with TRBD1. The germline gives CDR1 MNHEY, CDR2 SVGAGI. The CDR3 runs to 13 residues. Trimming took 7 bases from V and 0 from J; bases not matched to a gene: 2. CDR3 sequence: CASNTGVNTEAFF. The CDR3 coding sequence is TGTGCCAGCAACACAGGGGTGAACACTGAAGCTTTCTTT.

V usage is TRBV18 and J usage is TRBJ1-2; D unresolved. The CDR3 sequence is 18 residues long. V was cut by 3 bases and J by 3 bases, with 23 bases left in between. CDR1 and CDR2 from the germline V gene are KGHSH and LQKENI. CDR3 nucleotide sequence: TGTGCCAGCTCACCTCGTTCGACTGGCGGTGCCCTCCACTATGGCTACACCTTC. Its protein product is CASSPRSTGGALHYGYTF.

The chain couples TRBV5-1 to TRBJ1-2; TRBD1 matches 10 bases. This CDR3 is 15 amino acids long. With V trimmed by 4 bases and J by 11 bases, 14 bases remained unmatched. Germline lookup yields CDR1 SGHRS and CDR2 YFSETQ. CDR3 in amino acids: CASSRTQDRGTGYTF. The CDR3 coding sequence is TGCGCCAGCAGCCGAACTCAGGACAGGGGGACGGGGTACACCTTC. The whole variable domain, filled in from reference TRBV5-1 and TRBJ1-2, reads KAGVTQTPRYLIKTRGQQVTLSCSPISGHRSVSWYQQTPGQGLQFLFEYFSETQRNKGNFPGRFSGRQFSNSRSEMNVSTLELGDSALYLCASSRTQDRGTGYTFGSGTRLTVV.

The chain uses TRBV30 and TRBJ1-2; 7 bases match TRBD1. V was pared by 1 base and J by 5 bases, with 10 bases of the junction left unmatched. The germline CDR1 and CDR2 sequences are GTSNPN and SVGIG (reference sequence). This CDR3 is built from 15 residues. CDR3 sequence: CAWSARRDSDYGYTF. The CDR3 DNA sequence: TGTGCCTGGAGTGCGCGGCGGGACAGTGATTATGGCTACACCTTC.

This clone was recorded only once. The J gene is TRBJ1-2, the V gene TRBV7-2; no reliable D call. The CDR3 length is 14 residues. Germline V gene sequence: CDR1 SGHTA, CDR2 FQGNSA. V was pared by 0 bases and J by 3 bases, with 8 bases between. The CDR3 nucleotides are TGTGCCAGCAGCTTAGCTGGGCAGCACTATGGCTACACCTTC. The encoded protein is CASSLAGQHYGYTF.

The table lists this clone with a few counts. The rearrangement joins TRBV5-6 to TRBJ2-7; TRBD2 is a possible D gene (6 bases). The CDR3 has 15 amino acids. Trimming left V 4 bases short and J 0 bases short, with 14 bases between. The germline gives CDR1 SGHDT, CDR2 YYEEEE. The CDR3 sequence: CASSLLGEDSYEQYF. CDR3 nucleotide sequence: TGTGCCAGCAGCCTCCTTGGGGAGGACTCCTACGAGCAGTACTTC.

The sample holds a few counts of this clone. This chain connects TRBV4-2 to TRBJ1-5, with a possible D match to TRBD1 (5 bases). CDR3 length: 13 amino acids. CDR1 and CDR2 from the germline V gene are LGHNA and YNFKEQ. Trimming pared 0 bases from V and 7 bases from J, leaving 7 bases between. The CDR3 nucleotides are TGTGCCAGCAGCCAAGATGGGGGGCAGCCCCAGCATTTT. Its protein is CASSQDGGQPQHF.

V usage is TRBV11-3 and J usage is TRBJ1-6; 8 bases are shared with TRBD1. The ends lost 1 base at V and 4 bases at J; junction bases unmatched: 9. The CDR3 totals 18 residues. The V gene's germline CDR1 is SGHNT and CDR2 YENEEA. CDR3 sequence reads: CASSLGGQGPYYNSPLHF. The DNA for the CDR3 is TGTGCCAGCAGCTTAGGCGGACAGGGACCCTATTATAATTCACCCCTCCACTTT.